The entry below gives a single TCR beta chain sequence along with its context. The antigen is not known. The data were taken from a study of shared clonotypes between healthy human individuals. Several immunoSEQ plates received, in even portions, the genomic DNA of each subset. Here immunoSEQ multiplex PCR was the method, and the copy in TCRdb shows in-frame clones only, minus some. The repertoire holds about 1.1 million clones, with roughly 80% as singletons. General observations from the study: Richness estimates generally favored naive over memory subsets. Sharing across several donors was seen in 4% to 6.5% of naive CD4 clonotypes. It was the non-shared clonotypes that had lower generation probabilities than clonotypes shared by all four donors.

The CDR3 extends over 15 amino acids. Germline V gene data show CDR1 as SGHRS and CDR2 as YFSETQ. The V end lost 0 bases, the J end lost 4 bases, and 11 bases lay between the germline ends. The rearrangement uses TRBV5-1 and TRBJ1-3; TRBD1 might be the D (6 bases). The clonotype originates from a man in his late teens or twenties in good health. Some clones in this sample may be carry-over from other donors' samples. What was sequenced was memory CD4+ T cells from PBMCs. Subset indicated: CD45RA-negative fraction. CDR3 coding DNA: TGCGCCAGCAGCTTGGTAGAGGGACAAGGAAACACCATATATTTT. Its translation: CASSLVEGQGNTIYF.